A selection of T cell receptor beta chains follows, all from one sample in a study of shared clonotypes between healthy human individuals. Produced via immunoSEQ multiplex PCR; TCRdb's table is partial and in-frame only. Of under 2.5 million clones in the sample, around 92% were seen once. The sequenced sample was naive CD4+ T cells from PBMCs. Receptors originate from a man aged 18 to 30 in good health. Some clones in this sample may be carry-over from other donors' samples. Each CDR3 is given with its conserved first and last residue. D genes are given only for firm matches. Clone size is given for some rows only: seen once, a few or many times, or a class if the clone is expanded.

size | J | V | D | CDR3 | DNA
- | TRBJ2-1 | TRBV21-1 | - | CASSYPGLACNEQFF | TGTGCCAGCAGCTATCCGGGACTAGCGTGTAATGAGCAGTTCTTC
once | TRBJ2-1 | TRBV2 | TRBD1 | CASAGTGGVEQFF | TGTGCCAGCGCCGGGACAGGGGGCGTTGAGCAGTTCTTC
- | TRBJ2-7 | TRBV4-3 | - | CASSQEYPGTYEQYF | TGCGCCAGCAGCCAAGAATATCCGGGGACCTACGAGCAGTACTTC
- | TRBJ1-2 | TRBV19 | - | CASSPQARSHGYTF | TGTGCCAGTAGTCCACAGGCCAGGTCACATGGCTACACCTTC
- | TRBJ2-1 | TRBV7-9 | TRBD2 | CASRVSGRDEQFF | TGTGCCAGCAGGGTTAGCGGGAGAGATGAGCAGTTCTTC
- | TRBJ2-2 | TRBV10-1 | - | CAASPRRDSGELFF | TGCGCCGCGTCGCCGCGGCGGGATTCCGGGGAGCTGTTTTTT
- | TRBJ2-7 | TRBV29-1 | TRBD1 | CSVEDPGTGSEQYF | TGCAGCGTTGAAGATCCCGGGACAGGGTCCGAGCAGTACTTC
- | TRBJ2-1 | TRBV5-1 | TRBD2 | CASSSGTSGRRNEQFF | TGCGCCAGCAGCTCCGGGACTAGCGGGAGGCGGAATGAGCAGTTCTTC
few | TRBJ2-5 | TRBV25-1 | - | CASSGSTVTQYF | TGTGCCAGCAGTGGATCCACCGTCACCCAGTACTTC
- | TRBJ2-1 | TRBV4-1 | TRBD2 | CASSPPGGLANEQFF | TGCGCCAGCAGCCCCCCTGGGGGACTAGCGAATGAGCAGTTCTTC
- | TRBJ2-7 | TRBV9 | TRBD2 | CASSVEASGRNYEQYF | TGTGCCAGCAGCGTAGAGGCTAGCGGGCGCAACTACGAGCAGTACTTC
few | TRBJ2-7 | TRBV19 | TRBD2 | CASSITASGRSSKYF | TGTGCCAGTAGTATAACTGCTAGCGGGAGAAGTAGTAAGTACTTC
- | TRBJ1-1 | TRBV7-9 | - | CASSIELGDTEAFF | TGTGCCAGCAGCATCGAATTAGGGGACACTGAAGCTTTCTTT
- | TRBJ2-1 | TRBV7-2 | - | CASSSRSGEQFF | TGTGCCAGCAGCTCTAGGTCAGGGGAGCAGTTCTTC
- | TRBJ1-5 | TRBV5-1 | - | CASSLVGGDQPQHF | TGCGCCAGCAGCTTGGTTGGGGGTGATCAGCCCCAGCATTTT
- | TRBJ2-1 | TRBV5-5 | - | CASSLISQSSYNEQFF | TGTGCCAGCAGCTTGATCAGTCAGAGCTCCTACAATGAGCAGTTCTTC
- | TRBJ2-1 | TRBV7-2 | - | CASRFRPSYNEQFF | TGTGCCAGCAGGTTTCGGCCCAGCTACAATGAGCAGTTCTTC
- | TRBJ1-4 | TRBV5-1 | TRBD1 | CASSLVTGAANEKLFF | TGCGCCAGCAGCTTGGTGACAGGGGCCGCAAATGAAAAACTGTTTTTT
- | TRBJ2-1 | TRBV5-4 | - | CASSWGVLKDEQFF | TGTGCCAGCAGCTGGGGAGTACTCAAGGATGAGCAGTTCTTC
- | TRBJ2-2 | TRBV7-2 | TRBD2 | CASTPQSALAGTGELFF | TGTGCCAGCACCCCCCAGTCGGCACTAGCGGGAACCGGGGAGCTGTTTTTT
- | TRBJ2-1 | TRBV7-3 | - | CASSSGSPKQFF | TGTGCCAGCAGCTCAGGATCCCCCAAGCAGTTCTTC
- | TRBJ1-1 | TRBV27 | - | CASIRNTEAFF | TGTGCCAGCATTAGGAACACTGAAGCTTTCTTT